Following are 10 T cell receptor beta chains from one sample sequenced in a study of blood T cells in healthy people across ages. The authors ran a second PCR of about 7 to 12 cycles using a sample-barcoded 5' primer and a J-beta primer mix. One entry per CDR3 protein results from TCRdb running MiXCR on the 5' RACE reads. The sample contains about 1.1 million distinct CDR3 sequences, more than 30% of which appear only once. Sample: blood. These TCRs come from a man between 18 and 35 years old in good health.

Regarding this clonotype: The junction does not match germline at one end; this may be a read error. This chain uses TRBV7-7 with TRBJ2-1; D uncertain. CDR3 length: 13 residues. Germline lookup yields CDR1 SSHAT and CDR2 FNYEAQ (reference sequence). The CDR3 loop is CASSLDLLNEQFF. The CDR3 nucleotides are TGTGCTAGCAGCTTAGACCTCCTCAATGAGCAGTTCTTC.

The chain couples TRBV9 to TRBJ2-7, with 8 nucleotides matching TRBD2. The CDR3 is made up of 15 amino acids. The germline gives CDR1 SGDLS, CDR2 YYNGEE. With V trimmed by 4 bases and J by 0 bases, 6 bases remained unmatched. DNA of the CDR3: TGTGCCAGCAGCACGACTAGCGCGAGCTCCTACGAGCAGTACTTC. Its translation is CASSTTSASSYEQYF.

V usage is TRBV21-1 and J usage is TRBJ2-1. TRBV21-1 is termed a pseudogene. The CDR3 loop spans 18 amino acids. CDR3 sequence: CASSQTLGWRITYNEQFF. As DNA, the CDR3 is TGTGCCAGCAGCCAAACGCTCGGGTGGCGGATTACCTACAATGAGCAGTTCTTC.

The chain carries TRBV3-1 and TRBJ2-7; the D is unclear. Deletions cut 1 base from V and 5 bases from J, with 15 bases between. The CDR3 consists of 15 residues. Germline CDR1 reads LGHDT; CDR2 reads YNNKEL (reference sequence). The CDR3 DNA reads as TGTGCCAGCAGCCAAGCCCTAAGCGTCCCTCACGAGCAGTACTTC. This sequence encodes CASSQALSVPHEQYF.

The CDR3 coding sequence is TGTGCCAGCAAACGGGGGTTGTTAGGGGTCAATTCACCCCTCCACTTT. This sequence encodes CASKRGLLGVNSPLHF. This chain uses TRBV28 with TRBJ1-6; a possible D gene is TRBD1 (5 bases). V was shortened by 7 bases and J by 7 bases, with 20 bases between the two germline ends. The CDR3 totals 16 residues. CDR1 and CDR2 (germline): MDHEN, SYDVKM.

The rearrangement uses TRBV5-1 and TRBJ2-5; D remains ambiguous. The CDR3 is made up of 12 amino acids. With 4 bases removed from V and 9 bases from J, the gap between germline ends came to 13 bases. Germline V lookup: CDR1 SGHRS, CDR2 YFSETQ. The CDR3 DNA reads TGCGCCAGCAGCCCAACCAATGGAGCCCAGTACTTC. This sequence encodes CASSPTNGAQYF. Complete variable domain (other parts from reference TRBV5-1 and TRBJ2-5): KAGVTQTPRYLIKTRGQQVTLSCSPISGHRSVSWYQQTPGQGLQFLFEYFSETQRNKGNFPGRFSGRQFSNSRSEMNVSTLELGDSALYLCASSPTNGAQYFGPGTRLLVL.

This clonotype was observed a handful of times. The chain's CDR3 is CSASQGTAYEQYF. The CDR3 DNA reads as TGCAGTGCTAGCCAGGGGACAGCCTACGAGCAGTACTTC. This chain uses TRBV20-1 with TRBJ2-7, with TRBD1 identical over 7 bases. CDR1 and CDR2 from the germline V gene are DFQATT and SNEGSKA (reference sequence). J gave up 2 bases and V 3 bases, and 4 bases lay outside the gene matches. The CDR3 is made up of 13 amino acids.

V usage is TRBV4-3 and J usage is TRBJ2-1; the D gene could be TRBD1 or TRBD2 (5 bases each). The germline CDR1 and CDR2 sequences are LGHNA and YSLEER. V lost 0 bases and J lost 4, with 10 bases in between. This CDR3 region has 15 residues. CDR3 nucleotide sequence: TGCGCCAGCAGCCAAGAAGGGACGGGTTACAATGAGCAGTTCTTC. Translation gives CASSQEGTGYNEQFF.

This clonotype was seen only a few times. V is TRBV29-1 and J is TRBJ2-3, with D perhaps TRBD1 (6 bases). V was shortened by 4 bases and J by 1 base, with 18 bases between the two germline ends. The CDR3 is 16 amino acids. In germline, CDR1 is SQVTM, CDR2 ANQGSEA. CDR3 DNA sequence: TGCAGCGTTGTCACCCGGGCCAACAGGGGCACAGATACGCAGTATTTT. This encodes CSVVTRANRGTDTQYF.

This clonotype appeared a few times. CDR3 in amino acids: CASSHWGYTF. The CDR3 bases are TGTGCCAGCAGCCATTGGGGCTACACCTTC. This chain connects TRBV7-2 to TRBJ1-2; D is uncertain. The germline CDR1 and CDR2 sequences are SGHTA and FQGNSA. V lost 5 bases, J lost 8 bases, and 6 bases lay in between. This CDR3 has 10 amino acids.